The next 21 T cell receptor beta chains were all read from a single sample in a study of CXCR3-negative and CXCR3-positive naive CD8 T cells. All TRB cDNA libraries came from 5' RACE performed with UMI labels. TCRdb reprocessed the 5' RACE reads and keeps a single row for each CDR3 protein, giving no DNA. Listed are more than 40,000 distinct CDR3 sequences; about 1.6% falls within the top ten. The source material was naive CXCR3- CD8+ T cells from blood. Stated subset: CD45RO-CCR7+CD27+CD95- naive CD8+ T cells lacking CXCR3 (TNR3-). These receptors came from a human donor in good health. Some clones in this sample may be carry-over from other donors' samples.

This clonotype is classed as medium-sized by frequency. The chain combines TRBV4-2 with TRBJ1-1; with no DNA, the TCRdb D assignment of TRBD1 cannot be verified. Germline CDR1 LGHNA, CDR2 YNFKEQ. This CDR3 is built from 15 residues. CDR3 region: CASSPPTVLDTEAFF.

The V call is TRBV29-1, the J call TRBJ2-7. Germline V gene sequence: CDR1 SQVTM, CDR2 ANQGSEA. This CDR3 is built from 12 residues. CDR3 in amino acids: CSVEDGNILGNF.

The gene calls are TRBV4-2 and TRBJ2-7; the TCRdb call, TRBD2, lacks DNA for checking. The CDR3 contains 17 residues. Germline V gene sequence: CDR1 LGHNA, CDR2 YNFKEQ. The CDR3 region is CASSRTPLAGLVPEQYF.

The CDR3 sequence: CSAAAGTVPYEQYF. The V and J genes are TRBV20-1 and TRBJ2-7; TCRdb's assignment of TRBD1 cannot be checked, as there is no DNA. The germline V gene has CDR1 DFQATT and CDR2 SNEGSKA (reference sequence). The CDR3 consists of 14 residues.

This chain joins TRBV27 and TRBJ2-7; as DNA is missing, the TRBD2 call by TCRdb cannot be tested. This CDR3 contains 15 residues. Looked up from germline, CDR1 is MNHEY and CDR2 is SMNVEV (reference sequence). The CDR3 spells CASSPSGRGTYEQYF.

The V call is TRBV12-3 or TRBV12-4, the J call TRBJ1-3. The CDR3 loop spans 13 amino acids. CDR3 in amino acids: CASSFSLGNTIYF.

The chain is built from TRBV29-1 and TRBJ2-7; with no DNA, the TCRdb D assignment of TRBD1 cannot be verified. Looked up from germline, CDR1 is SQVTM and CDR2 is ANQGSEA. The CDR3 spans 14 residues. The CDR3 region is CSVVATPWGGEQYF.

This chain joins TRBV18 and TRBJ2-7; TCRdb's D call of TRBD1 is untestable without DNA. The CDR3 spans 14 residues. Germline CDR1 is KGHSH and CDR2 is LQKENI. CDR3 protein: CASSSRDRAAEQYF.

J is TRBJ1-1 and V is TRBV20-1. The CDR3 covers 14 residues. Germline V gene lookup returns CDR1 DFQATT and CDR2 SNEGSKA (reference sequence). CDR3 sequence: CSARWTNTDTEAFF.

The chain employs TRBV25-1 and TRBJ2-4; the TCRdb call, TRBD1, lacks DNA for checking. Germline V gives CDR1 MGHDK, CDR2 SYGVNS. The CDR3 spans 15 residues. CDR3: CSSTGQGPAKNIQYF.

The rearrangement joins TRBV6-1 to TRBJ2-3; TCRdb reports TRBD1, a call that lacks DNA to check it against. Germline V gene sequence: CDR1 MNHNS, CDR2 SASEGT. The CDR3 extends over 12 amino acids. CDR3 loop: CASGHRADTQYF.

This CDR3 reads CASSLDGAGAYEQYF. J is TRBJ2-7 and V is TRBV5-1; TCRdb calls TRBD1, which cannot be checked without DNA. This CDR3 is built from 15 residues. CDR1 and CDR2 from the germline V gene are SGHRS and YFSETQ.

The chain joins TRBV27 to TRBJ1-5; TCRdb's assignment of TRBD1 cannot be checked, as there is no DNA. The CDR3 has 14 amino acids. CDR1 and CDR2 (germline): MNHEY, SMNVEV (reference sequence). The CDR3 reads CASSNRDRSQPQHF.

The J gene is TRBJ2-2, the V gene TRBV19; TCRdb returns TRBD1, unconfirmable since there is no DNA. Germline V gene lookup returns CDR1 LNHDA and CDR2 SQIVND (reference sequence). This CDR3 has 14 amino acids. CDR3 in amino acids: CASTRGGNTGELFF.

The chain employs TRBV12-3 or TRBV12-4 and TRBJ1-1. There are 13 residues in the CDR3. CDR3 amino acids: CASRGEGVTEAFF.

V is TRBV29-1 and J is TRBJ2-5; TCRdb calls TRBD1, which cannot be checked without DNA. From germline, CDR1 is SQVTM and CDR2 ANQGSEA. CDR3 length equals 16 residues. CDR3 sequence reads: CSVDTLGDILGETQYF.

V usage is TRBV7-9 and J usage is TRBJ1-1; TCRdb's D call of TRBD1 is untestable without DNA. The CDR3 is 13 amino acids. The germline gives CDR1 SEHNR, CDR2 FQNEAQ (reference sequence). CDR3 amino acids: CASSYPGGTEAFF. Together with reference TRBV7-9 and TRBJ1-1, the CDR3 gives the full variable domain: DTGVSQNPRHKITKRGQNVTFRCDPISEHNRLYWYRQTLGQGPEFLTYFQNEAQLEKSRLLSDRFSAERPKGSFSTLEIQRTEQGDSAMYLCASSYPGGTEAFFGQGTRLTVV.

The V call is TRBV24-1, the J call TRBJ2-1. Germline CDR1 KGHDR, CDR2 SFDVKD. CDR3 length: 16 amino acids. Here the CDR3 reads CATSDFGQYSYNEQFF.

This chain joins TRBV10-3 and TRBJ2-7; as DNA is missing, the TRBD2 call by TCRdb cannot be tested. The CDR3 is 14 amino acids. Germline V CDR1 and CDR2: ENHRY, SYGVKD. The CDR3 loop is CAISEPWAAYEQYF.

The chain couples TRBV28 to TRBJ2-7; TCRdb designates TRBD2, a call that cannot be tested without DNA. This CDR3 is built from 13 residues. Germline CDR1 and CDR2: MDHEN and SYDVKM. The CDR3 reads CASSLGPTYEQYF.

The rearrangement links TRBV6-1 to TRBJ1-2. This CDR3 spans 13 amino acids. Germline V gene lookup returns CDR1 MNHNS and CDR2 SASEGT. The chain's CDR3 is CASSDQATYGYTF.